This T cell receptor beta chain was sequenced for a study of shared clonotypes between healthy human individuals. The wider study: Aged 18 to 49, the donors were a couple of women and three men.

For sorted subsets, approximately 180 ng DNA per replicate equaled around 28,000 T cell genomes. Profiled with immunoSEQ multiplex PCR; TCRdb holds only in-frame clones, not every one. The data contain millions of clones, about 93% of them singletons. This CDR3 is built from 15 residues. CDR1 is LNHNV and CDR2 is YYDKDF in the germline V gene (reference sequence). The V end was cut by 1 base, the J end by 8 bases, with 17 bases between. As to this clone: Its specificity is unknown.

Naive-designated CD8 cells lacked CD45RO, were positively enriched for CCR7, and omitted terminally differentiated effector memory CD45RA+ cells. Each donor was a Caucasian adult residing in Nashville, Tennessee. Study-level points and caveats: Among non-shared clonotypes, generation probabilities were lower than among those shared by all four donors.

The receptor's source is a man between 18 and 35 years old in good health. Some clones in this sample may be carry-over from other donors' samples. The chain joins TRBV15 to TRBJ1-2; D unclear. What was sequenced was naive CD8+ T cells from PBMCs. Here the CDR3 reads CATSRVGDAREGYTF. In nucleotides, the CDR3 is TGTGCCACCAGCAGAGTGGGAGACGCTCGGGAAGGCTACACCTTC.